Listed below are T cell receptor beta chains from one sample, sequenced in a study of CD8+ T cells in alopecia areata. TCRdb's copy holds only in-frame clones and misses some; the assay was immunoSEQ multiplex PCR. The sample includes over 150,000 clones, less than 70% of them seen just once. The source was CD4+ T cells sorted from blood, collected at week 24, from a patient treated with tofacitinib. Receptor source: a human donor with alopecia areata. Each CDR3 is given with its conserved first and last residue. D genes are given only for firm matches. Part of the rows lack a size; the others show once, few, many or a class for expanded clones.

TRBJ1-1 NA TRBV9 13 NA TGTGCCAGCAGCGTACCGGGGAACCCTGAAGCTTTCTTT CASSVPGNPEAFF
TRBJ1-2 NA TRBV29-1 11 few TGCAGCGTTGGGGGGGCGTGGGGCTACACCTTC CSVGGAWGYTF
TRBJ1-2 NA TRBV27 14 NA TGTGCCAGCAGCAGCCGTGCCGCTAACTATGGCTACACCTTC CASSSRAANYGYTF
TRBJ1-4 NA TRBV18 14 NA TGTGCCAGCTCACCGGGAGGTCGGAATGAAAAACTGTTTTTT CASSPGGRNEKLFF
TRBJ1-5 NA TRBV28 13 NA TGTGCCAGCAGTTTGATAAGAAATCAGCCCCAGCATTTT CASSLIRNQPQHF
TRBJ1-5 NA TRBV29-1 13 NA TGCAGCGTCCTGGGGCAGGGTGGCCAGCCCCAGCATTTT CSVLGQGGQPQHF
TRBJ1-2 NA TRBV20-1 11 NA TGCAGTGCTAGTGTGCAGGGCCCCTACACCTTC CSASVQGPYTF
TRBJ2-1 TRBD2 TRBV5-1 15 NA TGCGCCAGCAGCCCTCGCGGGGGGGCATCACATGAGCAGTTCTTC CASSPRGGASHEQFF
TRBJ1-2 NA TRBV29-1 14 NA TGCAGCGTTGACGGTGGACAGATTAACTATGGCTACACCTTC CSVDGGQINYGYTF
TRBJ1-5 TRBD1 TRBV5-1 14 NA TGCGCCAGCAGCCCCGGACAGGGGAATCAGCCCCAGCATTTT CASSPGQGNQPQHF
TRBJ2-5 NA TRBV2 12 NA TGTGCCAGCATTCGGGTTCAAGAGACCCAGTACTTC CASIRVQETQYF
TRBJ2-3 TRBD2 TRBV7-3 16 NA TGTGCCAGCAGCATAGGACTAGCGGGGGCGACAGATACGCAGTATTTT CASSIGLAGATDTQYF
TRBJ2-7 TRBD1 TRBV7-6 14 once TGTGCCAGCAGCTTACGACAGGGCATCTACGAGCAGTACTTC CASSLRQGIYEQYF
TRBJ1-6 TRBD1 TRBV27 16 once TGTGCCAGCAGTTTATACTCAGGGGGCTTTAATTCACCCCTCCACTTT CASSLYSGGFNSPLHF
TRBJ1-2 TRBD1 TRBV9 13 few TGTGCCAGCAGCATAACAGGGGACTATGGCTACACCTTC CASSITGDYGYTF
TRBJ2-7 NA TRBV5-6 13 few TGTGCCAGCAGCTTGGCCGTCACCTACGAGCAGTACTTC CASSLAVTYEQYF
TRBJ1-5 NA TRBV9 13 many TGTGCCAGCAGCGTCGGAGAGGGACAGCCCCAGCATTTT CASSVGEGQPQHF
TRBJ2-1 NA TRBV29-1 12 NA TGCAGCGTCGCTCAGAGGCCGGCTGAGCAGTTCTTC CSVAQRPAEQFF
TRBJ2-7 NA TRBV6-5 15 few TGTGCCAGCAGTTTGACCCGAACAGTGACCTACGAGCAGTACTTC CASSLTRTVTYEQYF
TRBJ1-1 NA TRBV18 13 NA TGTGCCAGCTCACCATGGGGGGGCACTGAAGCTTTCTTT CASSPWGGTEAFF
TRBJ2-6 NA TRBV2 13 NA TGTGCCAGCGGGGGGTACGGGGCCAACGTCCTGACTTTC CASGGYGANVLTF
TRBJ1-4 NA TRBV7-9 15 few TGTGCCAGCAGCTTAGAGGGCACAACTAATGAAAAACTGTTTTTT CASSLEGTTNEKLFF
TRBJ2-5 NA TRBV7-9 15 NA TGTGCCAGCATTATGGGGAGGCCCGAGGGGGAGACCCAGTACTTC CASIMGRPEGETQYF
TRBJ1-6 NA TRBV15 15 NA TGTGCCACCAGCGAAGGGAACTCCTATAATTCACCCCTCCACTTT CATSEGNSYNSPLHF
TRBJ2-4 NA TRBV7-9 16 NA TGTGCCAGCGCCCCTCGGGGGCTACTAGCCAAAAACATTCAGTACTTC CASAPRGLLAKNIQYF
TRBJ2-5 NA TRBV5-6 13 NA TGTGCCAGCAGCTTGCTCGGGCAAGAGACCCAGTACTTC CASSLLGQETQYF
TRBJ2-4 TRBD1 TRBV29-1 14 NA TGCAGCGCCTGCGGGTGGGACAGGGAGAACATTCAGTACTTC CSACGWDRENIQYF
TRBJ2-3 NA TRBV6-5 16 once TGTGCCAGCAGTTACTCATCGGGGACTGGTAGAGATACGCAGTATTTT CASSYSSGTGRDTQYF
TRBJ2-3 NA TRBV2 14 NA TGTGCCAGCAGGGCCAGGGGAGGCACAGATACGCAGTATTTT CASRARGGTDTQYF